Following are 21 T cell receptor beta chains from one sample sequenced in a study of T cells after yellow fever vaccination. TCRdb re-analysed the 5' RACE reads in MiXCR, keeping a single row per CDR3 protein. The sample shows roughly 260,000 distinct CDR3 sequences, approximately 12% of them seen only once. The sequenced sample was CD4+ T cells sorted from PBMCs, obtained 45 days after the yellow fever booster vaccination. All receptors derive from a man under 40 who received the YFV17D yellow fever vaccine.

The V call is TRBV2, the J call TRBJ2-1; 9 positions match TRBD2. The CDR3 has 14 residues. J was trimmed by 9 bases and V by 8 bases; bases with no gene match: 11. Germline V gives CDR1 SNHLY, CDR2 FYNNEI. CDR3 region: CASPRAGGRGEQFF. Written as DNA, the CDR3 is TGTGCCAGCCCTCGAGCGGGAGGTCGGGGTGAGCAGTTCTTC.

On this clonotype: A junction boundary mismatches the germline segment, possibly from a read error. The rearrangement links TRBV6-1 to TRBJ2-2; either TRBD1 or TRBD2 may fit D (6 bases each). CDR1 is MNHNS and CDR2 is SASEGT in the germline V gene. The CDR3 sequence is 16 residues long. In DNA form, the CDR3 reads TGTGCCAGCAGTGCGGAAGTCGGGACAATAACCGGGGGGCTGTTTTTT. It specifies CASSAEVGTITGGLFF.

Worth noting for this clonotype: This sequence may be a read error, since a much larger clone differs from it by one base. The chain links TRBV29-1 to TRBJ1-5; D perhaps matches TRBD1 (5 bases). Trimming shortened V by 4 bases and J by 7 bases, and 14 bases separated the two germline ends. This CDR3 has 13 amino acids. Germline V gene sequence: CDR1 SQVTM, CDR2 ANQGSEA. This CDR3 reads CSVGGSYKQPQHF. The CDR3 DNA follows: TGCAGCGTTGGGGGGAGTTACAAGCAGCCCCAGCATTTT.

CDR3 residues: CATTAGLAGGETQYF. The CDR3 DNA reads TGTGCCACGACGGCAGGGCTAGCGGGAGGAGAGACCCAGTACTTC. This chain joins TRBV7-2 and TRBJ2-5, with 11 bases matching TRBD2. Germline V CDR1 and CDR2: SGHTA, FQGNSA. Trimming took 10 bases from V and 4 from J; bases not matched to a gene: 11. This CDR3 comprises 15 residues.

This chain joins TRBV7-8 and TRBJ2-3; D possibly corresponds to TRBD2 (5 bases). CDR1 and CDR2 (germline): SGHVS, FQNEAQ. This CDR3 comprises 15 residues. V dropped 4 bases and J dropped 5 bases, with 16 bases sitting between them. This CDR3 is CASSSTASRLDTQYF. The CDR3 DNA follows: TGTGCCAGCAGCTCCACCGCTAGCAGATTAGATACGCAGTATTTT.

V gene TRBV7-9 combines with J gene TRBJ2-7; the match to TRBD2 covers 12 bases. CDR1 is SEHNR, CDR2 FQNEAQ, per germline (reference sequence). The CDR3 consists of 16 residues. V shed 5 bases, J shed 1 base, and the junction held 6 bases outside the gene matches. The CDR3: CASSPRTSGASYEQYF. The CDR3 nucleotides read TGTGCCAGCAGCCCGAGGACTAGCGGGGCGTCCTACGAGCAGTACTTC.

In this sample, this clonotype turned up once. The rearrangement uses TRBV25-1 and TRBJ2-1; 9 bases map to TRBD2. The junction had 10 bases not matched to a gene; V was cut back by 6 bases and J by 10 bases. The CDR3 is 14 residues long. The V gene's germline CDR1 is MGHDK and CDR2 SYGVNS. CDR3 sequence (DNA): TGTGCCAGCAGGGCTAGCGGGACTCTCGGGGAGCAGTTCTTC. Its protein is CASRASGTLGEQFF.

The table lists this clonotype with a few counts. V and J are TRBV7-2 and TRBJ2-7; 8 bases align to TRBD2. The CDR3 runs 15 residues. J gave up 1 base and V 4 bases, and 6 bases lay outside the gene matches. CDR1 and CDR2 (germline): SGHTA, FQGNSA. Here the CDR3 DNA reads TGTGCCAGCAGCTCCCCGACTAGCGTGTCCTACGAGCAGTACTTC. The encoded protein is CASSSPTSVSYEQYF.

This clonotype has ten or more counts. The V and J genes are TRBV6-2 or TRBV6-3 and TRBJ1-5; 8 bases map to TRBD1. The ends lost 6 bases at V and 6 bases at J; junction bases unmatched: 7. Germline CDR1 MNHEY, CDR2 SVGEGT. CDR3 length: 14 amino acids. The CDR3 coding sequence is TGTGCCAGCAGCCGACAGGGGACGGGTCAGCCCCAGCATTTT. Protein sequence: CASSRQGTGQPQHF.

CDR3 in DNA: TGCGCCAGCAGCCAAGGACTCTCGCAGATCACAGATACGCAGTATTTT. Protein sequence: CASSQGLSQITDTQYF. This chain uses TRBV4-3 with TRBJ2-3; D is unresolved. Trimming cost V 1 base and J 2 bases, with 13 bases left between them. CDR1 LGHNA and CDR2 YSLEER come from the germline V gene. The length of the CDR3 is 16 residues.

This chain links TRBV20-1 with TRBJ2-7, with 9 bases matching TRBD1. CDR3 length: 16 amino acids. Looked up from germline, CDR1 is DFQATT and CDR2 is SNEGSKA (reference sequence). V lost 3 bases, J lost 0 bases, and 9 bases stayed unmatched. The CDR3 DNA reads TGCAGTGCTAGTGACCCCGGGACAGGGAGCTCCTACGAGCAGTACTTC. As protein: CSASDPGTGSSYEQYF.

This sequence joins TRBV5-5 and TRBJ1-2; TRBD1 aligns across 8 bases. V lost 3 bases to trimming and J lost 3 bases; unmatched junction nucleotides: 4. The germline V gene encodes CDR1 SGHKS and CDR2 YYEKEE (reference sequence). The CDR3 spans 14 residues. The DNA for the CDR3 is TGTGCCAGCAGCTCCCTGACAGGGGACTATGGCTACACCTTC. As protein: CASSSLTGDYGYTF.

The chain recombines TRBV3-1 with TRBJ1-5, with no clear D. From germline, CDR1 is LGHDT and CDR2 YNNKEL (reference sequence). This CDR3 has 12 residues. V lost 3 bases, J lost 1 base, and 1 base lay in between. CDR3 coding DNA: TGTGCCAGCAGCCAGAGCAATCAGCCCCAGCATTTT. It codes for CASSQSNQPQHF.

The V call is TRBV9, the J call TRBJ2-5; 9 bases line up with TRBD2. This CDR3 has 15 residues. The germline CDR1 and CDR2 sequences are SGDLS and YYNGEE. Unmatched junction bases numbered 5, after V lost 2 bases and J lost 3 bases. The CDR3 DNA sequence: TGTGCCAGCAGCGTGGCTAGCGGGACCAAAGAGACCCAGTACTTC. This sequence encodes CASSVASGTKETQYF.

This clonotype was detected only a few times. V is TRBV5-6 and J is TRBJ2-7, with D possibly TRBD1 on 5 matching bases. CDR1 and CDR2 from the germline V gene are SGHDT and YYEEEE. V was shortened by 5 bases and J by 1 base, with 19 bases between the two germline ends. The CDR3 has 16 amino acids. CDR3: CASSRAGQGLSYEQYF. The DNA for the CDR3 is TGTGCCAGCAGTCGAGCCGGGCAGGGTCTATCCTACGAGCAGTACTTC. Combining the CDR3 with reference TRBV5-6 and TRBJ2-7 gives the whole variable domain DAGVTQSPTHLIKTRGQQVTLRCSPKSGHDTVSWYQQALGQGPQFIFQYYEEEERQRGNFPDRFSGHQFPNYSSELNVNALLLGDSALYLCASSRAGQGLSYEQYFGPGTRLTVT.

This chain connects TRBV5-1 to TRBJ2-3; unclear D gene. The V end was cut by 2 bases, the J end by 0 bases, with 13 bases between. Germline-derived CDR1 and CDR2 are SGHRS and YFSETQ. The CDR3 consists of 16 residues. The CDR3 sequence: CASSLNGLTSTDTQYF. The CDR3 DNA is TGCGCCAGCAGCTTAAATGGGTTAACTAGCACAGATACGCAGTATTTT.

This clonotype has only a few counts. This chain uses TRBV30 with TRBJ2-3; D not certain. CDR1 is GTSNPN and CDR2 is SVGIG in the germline V gene (reference sequence). The CDR3 runs to 13 residues. The V and J ends lost 0 bases and 4 bases respectively, with 8 bases between them. The CDR3 region is CAWSVLAADTQYF. In nucleotides, the CDR3 is TGTGCCTGGAGTGTACTCGCCGCAGATACGCAGTATTTT.

The CDR3 sequence is CASSLATLSSYNEQFF. The CDR3 coding sequence is TGCGCCAGCAGCTTGGCGACACTAAGCTCCTACAATGAGCAGTTCTTC. The rearrangement links TRBV5-1 to TRBJ2-1; no firm D call. Deletions cut 0 bases from V and 0 bases from J, with 10 bases between. This CDR3 is built from 16 residues. Germline V lookup: CDR1 SGHRS, CDR2 YFSETQ. Full variable domain (rest looked up from reference TRBV5-1 and TRBJ2-1): KAGVTQTPRYLIKTRGQQVTLSCSPISGHRSVSWYQQTPGQGLQFLFEYFSETQRNKGNFPGRFSGRQFSNSRSEMNVSTLELGDSALYLCASSLATLSSYNEQFFGPGTRLTVL.

The chain recombines TRBV12-3 or TRBV12-4 with TRBJ2-2; D is unclear. The CDR3 covers 13 residues. V lost 5 bases to trimming and J lost 5 bases, with 9 bases between them. CDR3 residues: CASSQDFTGELFF. In DNA, the CDR3 is TGTGCCAGCAGTCAAGACTTTACCGGGGAGCTGTTTTTT.

This clonotype was counted only a few times. This CDR3 reads CASSYLAGPSYEQYF. The DNA for the CDR3 is TGTGCCAGCAGTTATTTAGCGGGCCCCTCCTACGAGCAGTACTTC. This chain uses TRBV12-3 or TRBV12-4 with TRBJ2-7, with TRBD2 matching 7 bases. The CDR3 spans 15 residues. Trimming took 4 bases from V and 0 from J; bases not matched to a gene: 6.

This clonotype was counted at least ten times. The genes are TRBV20-1 and TRBJ2-5; 12 nucleotides agree with TRBD2. The CDR3 totals 14 residues. Germline values: CDR1 DFQATT, CDR2 SNEGSKA (reference sequence). Germline trimming cut 8 bases from V and 5 bases from J; bases unmatched to any gene: 9. This CDR3 reads CSSYLAGGPETQYF. CDR3 nucleotides: TGCAGTAGCTACCTAGCGGGAGGGCCTGAGACCCAGTACTTC.